The 10 T cell receptor beta chains presented below share a single source sample, sequenced in a study of blood T cell repertoires in COVID-19 (dated by TCRdb to about 2020). Libraries came from the immunoSEQ multiplex PCR assay. In its TCRdb copy, this immuneACCESS table keeps in-frame sequences only and misses some clones. Where compared with another copy, unresolved V genes explain less than half of these, and the others have no known cause. The sample table contains a few hundred thousand clones; only one count was recorded for around 90% of them. Roughly 14% of the sample comes from the top ten. The sample taken for sequencing was PBMCs or T cells enriched from blood (not recorded which). Every receptor here comes from a woman in her fifties or sixties with acute COVID-19.

The gene calls are TRBV19 and TRBJ2-5; D gene uncertain. Germline V gene data show CDR1 as LNHDA and CDR2 as SQIVND (reference sequence). The CDR3 runs 12 residues. V was pared by 5 bases and J by 5 bases, with 9 bases between. The CDR3 spells CASSSDGETQYF. For the CDR3, the DNA is TGTGCCAGTAGTTCAGACGGGGAGACCCAGTACTTC.

The J gene is TRBJ2-3, the V gene TRBV18, with TRBD2 matching 9 bases. V gave up 3 bases and J gave up 4 bases; unmatched junction bases: 8. Germline assignment: CDR1 KGHSH and CDR2 LQKENI. The CDR3 covers 16 residues. This CDR3 is CASSPELAGVADTQYF. CDR3 DNA sequence: TGTGCCAGCTCACCTGAATTAGCGGGAGTTGCAGATACGCAGTATTTT.

The chain recombines TRBV6-6 with TRBJ2-2; D may be TRBD2 (6 bases). Germline CDR1 MNHNY, CDR2 SVGAGI (reference sequence). Trimming took 0 bases from V and 5 from J, leaving 13 bases between them. The CDR3 runs 16 residues. The CDR3 loop reads CASSYSRRDGTGELFF. CDR3 nucleotides: TGTGCCAGCAGTTACTCGAGGCGGGATGGAACCGGGGAGCTGTTTTTT.

This chain connects TRBV7-2 to TRBJ2-1; 9 bases align to TRBD1. This CDR3 spans 16 amino acids. Germline loops: CDR1 SGHTA, CDR2 FQGNSA. V shed 2 bases, J shed 6 bases, and the junction held 8 bases outside the gene matches. The DNA of the CDR3 is TGTGCCAGCAGCTTAAAAGGACAGGGGTTCCTCAATGAGCAGTTCTTC. Its translation is CASSLKGQGFLNEQFF.

The J gene is TRBJ2-1, the V gene TRBV18, with 9 bases fitting TRBD2. Losses at the gene ends were 0 bases for V and 2 bases for J; bases not matched to a gene: 2. Germline loops: CDR1 KGHSH, CDR2 LQKENI. The CDR3 is 16 residues long. CDR3 nucleotides: TGTGCCAGCTCACCACCGGTAGCGGGAGCCTACAATGAGCAGTTCTTC. It codes for CASSPPVAGAYNEQFF.

The chain is built from TRBV14 and TRBJ2-1; 11 bases match TRBD2. Trimming took 0 bases from V and 2 from J; bases not matched to a gene: 0. Germline V gene lookup returns CDR1 SGHDN and CDR2 FVKESK. This CDR3 has 16 amino acids. The CDR3 nucleotides are TGTGCCAGCAGCCAAGAGGGACTAGCGGCCTACAATGAGCAGTTCTTC. Translated, it gives CASSQEGLAAYNEQFF.

The chain joins TRBV11-3 to TRBJ2-2; TRBD2 aligns across 7 bases. The CDR3 totals 14 residues. Germline CDR1 reads SGHNT; CDR2 reads YENEEA. The trim removed 2 bases at V and 6 bases at J, leaving 3 bases unmatched. CDR3: CASSLYGRSGELFF. CDR3 nucleotide sequence: TGTGCCAGCAGCTTATACGGGAGGTCCGGGGAGCTGTTTTTT.

The chain employs TRBV7-9 and TRBJ2-1; tentatively, D is TRBD1 (6 bases). V was pared by 5 bases and J by 8 bases, with 13 bases between. Germline lookup yields CDR1 SEHNR and CDR2 FQNEAQ (reference sequence). The CDR3 loop spans 13 amino acids. CDR3 loop: CASSPQGRYEQFF. CDR3 nucleotides: TGTGCCAGCAGCCCACAGGGTCGGTATGAGCAGTTCTTC.

V and J are TRBV5-4 and TRBJ1-6, with a possible D match to TRBD1 (6 bases). This CDR3 comprises 15 residues. Germline values: CDR1 SGHNT, CDR2 YYREEE (reference sequence). Trimming cost V 0 bases and J 10 bases, with 14 bases left between them. The CDR3, as DNA: TGTGCCAGCAGCTTGGGCCAGGGGATGGGCTCACCCCTCCACTTT. This translates into CASSLGQGMGSPLHF.

V gene TRBV28 combines with J gene TRBJ2-3; D ambiguous. The CDR3 is made up of 13 amino acids. Germline CDR1 reads MDHEN; CDR2 reads SYDVKM. V was clipped by 3 bases and J by 2 bases, with 6 bases between them. The CDR3 reads CASSLANTDTQYF. The DNA of the CDR3 is TGTGCCAGCAGTTTGGCAAACACAGATACGCAGTATTTT.